One and the same sample provided the 3 T cell receptor beta chains below, sequenced in a study of blood T cell repertoires in COVID-19. Assay: immunoSEQ multiplex PCR; the TCRdb copy retains only in-frame clones and omits some. This table holds 45,000 or so clones, 85% to 90% found once. Sequencing input: peripheral blood. The receptors were gathered from a human donor in a cohort sampled during active COVID-19.

The chain carries TRBV7-6 and TRBJ2-5, with D possibly TRBD1 on 5 matching bases. Looked up from germline, CDR1 is SGHVS and CDR2 is FNYEAQ. This CDR3 has 15 residues. The germline V and J ends were trimmed by 5 bases and 5 bases, with 18 bases remaining between them. The CDR3 nucleotides are TGTGCCAGCAGCCGCGGCTGGGGCAGGCAGGAGACCCAGTACTTC. Its translation: CASSRGWGRQETQYF.

This clone was seen a single time. The V and J genes are TRBV7-8 and TRBJ1-1; 7 nucleotides align to TRBD1. Unmatched junction bases numbered 8, after V lost 5 bases and J lost 8 bases. There are 13 residues in the CDR3. Looked up from germline, CDR1 is SGHVS and CDR2 is FQNEAQ. As DNA, the CDR3 is TGTGCCAGCAGCCTACAGGGGTCTATAGAAGCTTTCTTT. This gives the protein CASSLQGSIEAFF. Together with reference TRBV7-8 and TRBJ1-1, the CDR3 gives the full variable domain: GAGVSQSPRYKVAKRGQDVALRCDPISGHVSLFWYQQALGQGPEFLTYFQNEAQLDKSGLPSDRFFAERPEGSVSTLKIQRTQQEDSAVYLCASSLQGSIEAFFGQGTRLTVV.

The count of this clone is one. The chain joins TRBV9 to TRBJ1-6, with TRBD1 matching 7 bases. Germline CDR1 SGDLS, CDR2 YYNGEE. The CDR3 sequence is 15 residues long. V dropped 4 bases and J dropped 3; count of bases not matched to a gene: 4. The CDR3 is CASSSRGDYNSPLHF. For the CDR3, the DNA is TGTGCCAGCAGCTCCAGGGGGGACTATAATTCACCCCTCCACTTT.